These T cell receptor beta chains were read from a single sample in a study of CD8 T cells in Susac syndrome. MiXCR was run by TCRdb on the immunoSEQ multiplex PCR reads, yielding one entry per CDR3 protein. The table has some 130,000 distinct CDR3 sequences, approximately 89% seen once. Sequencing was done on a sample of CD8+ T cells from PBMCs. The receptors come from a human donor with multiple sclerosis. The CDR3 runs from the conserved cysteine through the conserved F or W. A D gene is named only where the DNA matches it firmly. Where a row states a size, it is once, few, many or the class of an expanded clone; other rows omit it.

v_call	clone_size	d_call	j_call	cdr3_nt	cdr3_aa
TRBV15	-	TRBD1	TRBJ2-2	TGTGCCACCAGCAGAGGACAGGGTATGACCGGGGAGCTGTTTTTT	CATSRGQGMTGELFF
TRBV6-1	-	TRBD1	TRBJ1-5	TGTGCCAGCAGCCCCACCGGACAGGGGTCGCACAATCAGCCCCAGCATTTT	CASSPTGQGSHNQPQHF
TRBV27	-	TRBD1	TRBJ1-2	TGTGCCAGCAGTTTCGACAGGGCCCTGGGCTACACCTTC	CASSFDRALGYTF
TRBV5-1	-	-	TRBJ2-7	TGCGCCAGCAGCTTCTGGGACGGACCCTACGAGCAGTACTTC	CASSFWDGPYEQYF
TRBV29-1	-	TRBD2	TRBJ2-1	TGCAGCGTTGAACTGTGGACTAGCGGGGACTACAATGAGCAGTTCTTC	CSVELWTSGDYNEQFF
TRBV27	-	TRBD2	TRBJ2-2	TGTGCCAGCAGTTTTCTAGCGGGAGAGGTCACCGGGGAGCTGTTTTTT	CASSFLAGEVTGELFF
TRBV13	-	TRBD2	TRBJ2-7	TGTGCCAGCAGCTCATCGAGATTAGCGGGCGAGCAGTACTTC	CASSSSRLAGEQYF
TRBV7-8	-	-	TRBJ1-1	TGTGCCAGCAGCTCCTATCCCGGGACACCGAACACTGAAGCTTTCTTT	CASSSYPGTPNTEAFF
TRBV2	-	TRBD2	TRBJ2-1	TGTGCCAGCCTTGACACTAGCGGGCTTTACAATGAGCAGTTCTTC	CASLDTSGLYNEQFF
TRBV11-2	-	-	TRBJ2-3	TGTGCCAGCAGCCGAGTACGTACGGCCTATCGAAGCACAGATACGCAGTATTTT	CASSRVRTAYRSTDTQYF
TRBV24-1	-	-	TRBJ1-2	TGTGCCACCAGTGCAACAGAGAGTTCGATCTATGGCTACACCTTC	CATSATESSIYGYTF
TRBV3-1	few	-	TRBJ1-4	TGTGCCAGCAGCCAAGACCCGACTGGAACAAATGAAAAACTGTTTTTT	CASSQDPTGTNEKLFF
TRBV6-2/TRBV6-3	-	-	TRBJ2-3	TGTGCCAGCAGTTACGAGATTTGGAGCACAGATACGCAGTATTTT	CASSYEIWSTDTQYF
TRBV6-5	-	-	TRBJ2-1	TGTGCCAGCAGTTACTCGAGGGGCTCGGGGAGCGTAGGGTTTGAGCAGTTCTTC	CASSYSRGSGSVGFEQFF
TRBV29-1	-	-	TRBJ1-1	TGCAGCGCCGCCTTAGCGGACACTGAAGCTTTCTTT	CSAALADTEAFF
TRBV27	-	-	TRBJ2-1	TGTGCCAGTGGACAGCGCAATGAGCAGTTCTTC	CASGQRNEQFF
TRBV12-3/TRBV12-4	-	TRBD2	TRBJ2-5	TGTGCCAGCAGTCTCGGGACTAGCGAGACCCAGTACTTC	CASSLGTSETQYF
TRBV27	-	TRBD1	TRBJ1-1	TGTGCCAGCAGTTACTGGACAGGGGTGAACACTGAAGCTTTCTTT	CASSYWTGVNTEAFF
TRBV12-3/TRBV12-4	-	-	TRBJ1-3	TGTGCCAGCAGTTTTGCAGGGAGGGGTGGAAACACCATATATTTT	CASSFAGRGGNTIYF
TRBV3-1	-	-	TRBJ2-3	TGTGCCAGCAGTCGGGGCCAAAGCACAGATACGCAGTATTTT	CASSRGQSTDTQYF
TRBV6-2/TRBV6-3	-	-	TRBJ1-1	TGTGCCAGCACAAAAGGGCCCCCAAATACCTTCACTGAAGCTTTCTTT	CASTKGPPNTFTEAFF
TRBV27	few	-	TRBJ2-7	TGTGCCAGCAGTTTAGGACAGACTTACGAGCAGTACTTC	CASSLGQTYEQYF
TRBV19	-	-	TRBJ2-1	TGTGCCAGTAGTTTGGTAGCGGCTAGATTTGACAATGAGCAGTTCTTC	CASSLVAARFDNEQFF
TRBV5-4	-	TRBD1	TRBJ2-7	TGTGCCAGCAGCTATTATGGACAGGGGTCCCTCGAGCAGTACTTC	CASSYYGQGSLEQYF
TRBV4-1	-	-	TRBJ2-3	TGCGCCAGCAGCCCCGTAGCCGCGGATACGCAGTATTTT	CASSPVAADTQYF
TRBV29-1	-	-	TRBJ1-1	TGCAGCTTCCTGGGATTGGGAGAAGCTTTCTTT	CSFLGLGEAFF
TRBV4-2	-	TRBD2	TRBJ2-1	TGTGCCAGCAGCCCCACTAGCGTAGGCAACAATGAGCAGTTCTTC	CASSPTSVGNNEQFF
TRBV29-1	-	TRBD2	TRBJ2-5	TGCAGCGTGGGAGGGGTAGAGACCCAGTACTTC	CSVGGVETQYF
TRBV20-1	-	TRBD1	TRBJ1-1	TGCAGTGCTAGATTCGACAGGGAAGGGGGTGAAGCTTTCTTT	CSARFDREGGEAFF
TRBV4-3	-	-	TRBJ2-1	TGCGCCAGCAGCCTCGGGCTGCACAATGAGCAGTTCTTC	CASSLGLHNEQFF
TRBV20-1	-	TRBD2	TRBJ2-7	TGCAGTGCTAGCCCCCTAGCGGGGTCCTACGAGCAGTACTTC	CSASPLAGSYEQYF
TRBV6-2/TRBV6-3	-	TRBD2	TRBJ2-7	TGTGCCAGCAGTTACTCTTTGACTAGCGGCTCCAACTCCTACGAGCAGTACTTC	CASSYSLTSGSNSYEQYF
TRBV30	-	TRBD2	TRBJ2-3	TGTGCCTGGACTGCGTTGGGACGGGAGGCCCTCTATGGCACAGATACGCAGTATTTT	CAWTALGREALYGTDTQYF
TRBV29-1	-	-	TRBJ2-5	TGCAGCCTGGAGGAGGATAGGGGCCAGTACTTC	CSLEEDRGQYF
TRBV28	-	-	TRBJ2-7	TGTGCCAGCGAGAACCGCTGGGGGGCCTCCTACGAGCAGTACTTC	CASENRWGASYEQYF
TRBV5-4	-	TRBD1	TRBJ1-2	TGTGCCAGCAGCCCAGACAGGGGGCACGGCTACACCTTC	CASSPDRGHGYTF
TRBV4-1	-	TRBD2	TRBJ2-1	TGCGCCAGCAGCCCCTGGAGCACTAGCGGTTACAATGAGCAGTTCTTC	CASSPWSTSGYNEQFF
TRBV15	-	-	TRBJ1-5	TGTGCCACCAGCGGGGTGCTGGCGTCCAATCAGCCCCAGCATTTT	CATSGVLASNQPQHF
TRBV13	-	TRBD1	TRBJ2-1	TGTGCCAGCAGCCCAGAGAGCGCAGAGGGACAGGAGCAGTTCTTC	CASSPESAEGQEQFF
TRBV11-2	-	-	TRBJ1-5	TGTGCCAGCAGCTTAGGTATCGCCGGGAATCAGCCCCAGCATTTT	CASSLGIAGNQPQHF
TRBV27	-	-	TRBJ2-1	TGTGCCAGCAGTTTATCCGACATACTCGGGCATGAGCAGTTCTTC	CASSLSDILGHEQFF
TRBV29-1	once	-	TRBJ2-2	TGCAGCGTTGAAGATCGCTTTGGACTATCCCAGAACACCGGGGAGCTGTTTTTT	CSVEDRFGLSQNTGELFF
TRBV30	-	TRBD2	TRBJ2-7	TGTGCCTGGAGTTTCGGGACTAGCGGCTTTGGGGAGCAGTACTTC	CAWSFGTSGFGEQYF
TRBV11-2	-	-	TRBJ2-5	TGTGCCAGCAGCTTAGATCGTGGGGGCTGGGACCAAGAGACCCAGTACTTC	CASSLDRGGWDQETQYF
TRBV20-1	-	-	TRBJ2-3	TGCAGTGCAGGCCCAGACTACGGGAACACAGATACGCAGTATTTT	CSAGPDYGNTDTQYF
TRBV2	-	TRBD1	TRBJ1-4	TGTGCCAGCAGTTCCGGGACAGGGTTTTTGGAAAAACTGTTTTTT	CASSSGTGFLEKLFF
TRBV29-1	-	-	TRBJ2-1	TGCAGCGTCCAAACCCACGGGGGAAACAATGAGCAGTTCTTC	CSVQTHGGNNEQFF
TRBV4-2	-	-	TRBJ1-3	TGTGCCAGCAGCCCTGGAGGGGGTGGAAACACCATATATTTT	CASSPGGGGNTIYF
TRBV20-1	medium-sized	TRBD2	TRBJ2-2	TGCAGTGCTAGCCCGACTAGCGGGTTCGCCGGGGAGCTGTTTTTT	CSASPTSGFAGELFF
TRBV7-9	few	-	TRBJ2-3	TGTGCCAGCAGCTCAGGGGATCCAGCGGTTGGCACAGATACGCAGTATTTT	CASSSGDPAVGTDTQYF
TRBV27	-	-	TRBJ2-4	TGTGCCACAGGGACCGGAGGGGGCATTCAGTACTTC	CATGTGGGIQYF
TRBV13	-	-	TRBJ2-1	TGTGCCAGCAGCTTGACTAGTCTCAATGAGCAGTTCTTC	CASSLTSLNEQFF